What follows describes a single T cell receptor (beta chain). Its antigen is currently unknown. This specimen comes from a study of T cell responses to AZD1222 COVID-19 vaccine. Whole-study context: The analysis combined second doses at about 4 or about 12 weeks.

Sequencing was performed with immunoSEQ multiplex PCR; in TCRdb, only in-frame clones are kept and a portion is missing. This table has some 150,000 clones, over 85% appearing once. Whole-study findings and limits: Spike-wide vaccine-associated CD4 TCRs dominated at 160-218 and 743-854. Elevations in Spike-specific TCR breadth and depth followed administration of two AZD1222 doses. It should be noted that donors were predominantly white British and more often female, and clonal diversity was possibly underestimated.

This TCR was sampled from an adult in good health. The sequencing used peripheral blood, collected on day 0 of AZD1222 vaccination.

The CDR3: CASSLGEVGTVNTEAFF. The CDR3 nucleotides read TGTGCCAGCAGCTTAGGAGAGGTTGGGACGGTGAACACTGAAGCTTTCTTT. The genes are TRBV7-8 and TRBJ1-1, with D possibly TRBD1 on 5 matching bases. The CDR3 spans 17 residues. Trimming cost V 1 base and J 0 bases, with 15 bases left between them. Germline loops: CDR1 SGHVS, CDR2 FQNEAQ.